Each of the 14 T cell receptor beta chains below was sequenced from the same sample in a study of neoadjuvant anti-PD-1 for oral cavity cancer. This table comes from immunoSEQ multiplex PCR, and its TCRdb copy is limited to in-frame clones, with some not included. The sample has around 12,000 clones, 64% seen once. The sample here was tumor tissue, taken before nivolumab (anti-PD-1) treatment. Receptors were obtained from a person aged 40 to 85 with oral cavity squamous cell carcinoma. The donor label of this sample is uncertain.

J is TRBJ2-1 and V is TRBV9; TRBD2 matches at 7 bases. There are 14 residues in the CDR3. Trimming removed 5 bases from V and 5 bases from J; junction bases left unmatched: 7. The germline V gene encodes CDR1 SGDLS and CDR2 YYNGEE. CDR3 nucleotide sequence: TGTGCCAGCAGGGGAGGGAGTGGAAACAATGAGCAGTTCTTC. Its translation is CASRGGSGNNEQFF.

This chain joins TRBV7-2 and TRBJ2-1; 8 nucleotides match TRBD2. Looked up from germline, CDR1 is SGHTA and CDR2 is FQGNSA. The CDR3 spans 17 residues. V lost 1 base, J lost 7 bases, and 12 bases stayed unmatched. The CDR3 DNA sequence: TGTGCCAGCAGCTTAGTGGTTTCCGGGAGGGCCGGAAATGAGCAGTTCTTC. Protein product: CASSLVVSGRAGNEQFF.

J is TRBJ1-1 and V is TRBV5-6, with no clear D. V was pared by 4 bases and J by 11 bases, with 12 bases between. Germline assignment: CDR1 SGHDT and CDR2 YYEEEE. The CDR3 sequence is 11 residues long. The CDR3 spells CASSRREEAFF. DNA of the CDR3: TGTGCCAGCAGCCGGAGGGAAGAGGCTTTCTTT.

The rearrangement joins TRBV18 to TRBJ2-1; TRBD1 agrees at 8 bases. The CDR3 has 12 residues. Germline V CDR1 and CDR2: KGHSH, LQKENI. V shed 3 bases, J shed 9 bases, and the junction held 1 base outside the gene matches. CDR3 bases: TGTGCCAGCTCACCGGACAGGGTTGAGCAGTTCTTC. Its translation is CASSPDRVEQFF.

This chain connects TRBV6-6 to TRBJ1-2; tentative D call: TRBD1 (5 bases). CDR3 length: 15 amino acids. V was pared by 0 bases and J by 3 bases, with 11 bases between. Germline assignment: CDR1 MNHNY and CDR2 SVGAGI (reference sequence). CDR3 region: CASSYSTRAHYGYTF. CDR3 nucleotide sequence: TGTGCCAGCAGTTACTCTACCAGGGCCCACTATGGCTACACCTTC.

V and J are TRBV19 and TRBJ2-2; D tentatively reads TRBD1 or TRBD2 (5 bases each). Trimming removed 7 bases from V and 0 bases from J, with 9 bases in between. Germline values: CDR1 LNHDA, CDR2 SQIVND (reference sequence). CDR3 length: 14 residues. CDR3 amino acids: CASTRGANTGELFF. As DNA, the CDR3 is TGTGCCAGTACGCGAGGGGCGAACACCGGGGAGCTGTTTTTT.

This clone was counted only a few times. The V call is TRBV6-1, the J call TRBJ1-5; 9 nucleotides match TRBD1. Trimming cost V 5 bases and J 6 bases; bases outside gene matches: 8. The germline gives CDR1 MNHNS, CDR2 SASEGT. CDR3 size: 15 residues. The CDR3 loop is CASSRDRAGGQPQHF. In nucleotides, the CDR3 is TGTGCCAGCAGTAGGGACAGGGCGGGGGGTCAGCCCCAGCATTTT.

This chain joins TRBV6-5 and TRBJ1-4; the match to TRBD1 covers 9 bases. Germline V gives CDR1 MNHEY, CDR2 SVGAGI. The CDR3 has 14 residues. V shed 6 bases, J shed 7 bases, and the junction held 6 bases outside the gene matches. This chain's CDR3 is CASSHRDRAEKLFF. As DNA, the CDR3 is TGTGCCAGCAGCCACCGGGACAGGGCTGAAAAACTGTTTTTT.

This clone was observed a single time. This sequence joins TRBV6-5 and TRBJ2-2; D may be TRBD2 (6 bases). This CDR3 has 15 residues. V was pared by 5 bases and J by 4 bases, with 14 bases between. In germline, CDR1 is MNHEY, CDR2 SVGAGI. The CDR3 loop reads CASSHLGLVTGELFF. The CDR3 DNA sequence: TGTGCCAGCAGTCACTTGGGACTGGTCACCGGGGAGCTGTTTTTT.

The gene calls are TRBV30 and TRBJ1-5; weak D call: TRBD1 (6 bases). The germline V and J ends were trimmed by 2 bases and 4 bases, with 12 bases remaining between them. Germline V gene sequence: CDR1 GTSNPN, CDR2 SVGIG (reference sequence). The CDR3 consists of 14 residues. As DNA, the CDR3 is TGTGCCTGGAGTAGGGGGGCCGGGAATCAGCCCCAGCATTTT. Encoded protein: CAWSRGAGNQPQHF.

The chain recombines TRBV18 with TRBJ2-4; tentatively, D is TRBD1 or TRBD2 (5 bases each). The CDR3 sequence is 13 residues long. Germline V CDR1 and CDR2: KGHSH, LQKENI. The V end lost 4 bases, the J end lost 8 bases, and 12 bases lay between the germline ends. The CDR3 nucleotides read TGTGCCAGCTCACATGGGGACGCGGACATTCAGTACTTC. Protein product: CASSHGDADIQYF.

This chain links TRBV9 with TRBJ2-1, with 10 bases identical to TRBD2. With V trimmed by 3 bases and J by 8 bases, 11 bases remained unmatched. Germline V gene sequence: CDR1 SGDLS, CDR2 YYNGEE. The CDR3 is made up of 16 amino acids. The CDR3 DNA follows: TGTGCCAGCAGCGCCCATCTAGCGGGGGAGAGGGATGAGCAGTTCTTC. This sequence encodes CASSAHLAGERDEQFF. The variable domain in full, with the rest retrieved from reference TRBV9 and TRBJ2-1, is DSGVTQTPKHLITATGQRVTLRCSPRSGDLSVYWYQQSLDQGLQFLIQYYNGEERAKGNILERFSAQQFPDLHSELNLSSLELGDSALYFCASSAHLAGERDEQFFGPGTRLTVL.

The rearrangement uses TRBV29-1 and TRBJ1-1; D is undetermined. The germline V and J ends were trimmed by 7 bases and 0 bases, with 15 bases remaining between them. Germline V gene sequence: CDR1 SQVTM, CDR2 ANQGSEA. The length of the CDR3 is 14 residues. CDR3 DNA sequence: TGCAGCGCCCAAAGGGCAGACATGAACACTGAAGCTTTCTTT. This sequence encodes CSAQRADMNTEAFF.

The rearrangement joins TRBV28 to TRBJ1-1; TRBD1 agrees at 8 bases. Trimming cost V 6 bases and J 8 bases; bases outside gene matches: 11. Germline V gene lookup returns CDR1 MDHEN and CDR2 SYDVKM. This CDR3 is built from 14 residues. CDR3 residues: CASRGSGTGPEAFF. The CDR3 coding sequence is TGTGCCAGCAGGGGGTCTGGGACAGGCCCCGAAGCTTTCTTT.